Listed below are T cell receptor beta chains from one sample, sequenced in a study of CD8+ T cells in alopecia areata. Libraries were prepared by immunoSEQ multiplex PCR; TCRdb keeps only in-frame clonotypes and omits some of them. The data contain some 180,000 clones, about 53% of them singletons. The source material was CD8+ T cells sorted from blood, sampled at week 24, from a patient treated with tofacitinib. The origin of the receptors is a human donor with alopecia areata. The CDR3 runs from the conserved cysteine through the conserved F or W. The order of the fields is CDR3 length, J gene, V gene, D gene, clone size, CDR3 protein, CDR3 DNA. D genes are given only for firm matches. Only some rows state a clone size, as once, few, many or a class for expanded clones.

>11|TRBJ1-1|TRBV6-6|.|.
CASSLTEGAFF
TGTGCCAGCAGCCTAACCGAGGGGGCTTTCTTT
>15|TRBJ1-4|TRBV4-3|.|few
CASSQDPGDNEKLFF
TGCGCCAGCAGCCAAGATCCTGGAGATAATGAAAAACTGTTTTTT
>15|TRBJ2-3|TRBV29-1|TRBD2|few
CSVFGLAGGGDTQYF
TGCAGCGTTTTCGGACTAGCGGGGGGCGGGGATACGCAGTATTTT
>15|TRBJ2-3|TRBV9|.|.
CASSTPRGGTDTQYF
TGTGCCAGCAGTACTCCGAGGGGAGGCACAGATACGCAGTATTTT
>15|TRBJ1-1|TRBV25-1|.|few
CASSEGRGMNTEAFF
TGTGCCAGCAGTGAAGGGCGGGGGATGAACACTGAAGCTTTCTTT
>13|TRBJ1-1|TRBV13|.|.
CASSLGTGGEAFF
TGTGCCAGCAGCTTAGGGACAGGAGGAGAAGCTTTCTTT
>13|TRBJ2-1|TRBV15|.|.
CATRVGGANEQFF
TGTGCCACCAGAGTCGGCGGGGCGAATGAGCAGTTCTTC
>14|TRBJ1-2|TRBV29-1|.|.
CSVASQTSPYGYTF
TGCAGCGTTGCCTCTCAGACCAGCCCCTATGGCTACACCTTC
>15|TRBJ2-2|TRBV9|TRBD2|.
CASSEGGGNTGELFF
TGTGCCAGCAGCGAGGGCGGGGGGAACACCGGGGAGCTGTTTTTT
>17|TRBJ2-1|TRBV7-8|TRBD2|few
CASSPQPGLAGANEQFF
TGTGCCAGCAGCCCACAACCGGGACTAGCGGGAGCGAATGAGCAGTTCTTC
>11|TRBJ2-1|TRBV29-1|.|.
CSAPLQNEQFF
TGCAGCGCCCCCCTACAAAATGAGCAGTTCTTC
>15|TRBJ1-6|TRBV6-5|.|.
CASSAVNWGNSPLHF
TGTGCCAGCAGTGCGGTCAATTGGGGGAATTCACCCCTCCACTTT
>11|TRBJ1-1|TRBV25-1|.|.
CASSAGERAFF
TGTGCCAGCAGCGCAGGGGAGAGGGCTTTCTTT
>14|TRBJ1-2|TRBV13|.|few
CASSFLLAEDGYTF
TGTGCCAGCAGCTTTTTGTTGGCGGAAGATGGCTACACCTTC
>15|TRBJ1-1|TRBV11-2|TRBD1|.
CASSLVKGTVTEAFF
TGTGCCAGCAGCTTAGTCAAGGGGACAGTCACTGAAGCTTTCTTT
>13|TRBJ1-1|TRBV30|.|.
CAWSALGRAEAFF
TGTGCCTGGAGTGCCCTAGGGAGGGCTGAAGCTTTCTTT
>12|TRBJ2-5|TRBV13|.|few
CASSIKGETQYF
TGTGCCAGCAGCATAAAAGGAGAGACCCAGTACTTC
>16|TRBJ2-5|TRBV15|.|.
CATSRDFIEGGETQYF
TGTGCCACCAGCAGAGATTTCATCGAAGGCGGAGAGACCCAGTACTTC
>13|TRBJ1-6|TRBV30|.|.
CAWSSTLGAPLHF
TGTGCCTGGAGTTCAACCCTCGGGGCACCCCTCCACTTT
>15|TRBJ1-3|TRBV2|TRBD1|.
CASRGQGSSGNTIYF
TGTGCCAGCAGAGGACAGGGGAGCTCTGGAAACACCATATATTTT
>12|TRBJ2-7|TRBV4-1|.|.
CASSQAPNEQYF
TGCGCCAGCAGCCAAGCTCCAAACGAGCAGTACTTC
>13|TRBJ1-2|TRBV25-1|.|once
CASSDGGAGGYTF
TGTGCCAGCAGTGACGGGGGGGCTGGTGGCTACACCTTC
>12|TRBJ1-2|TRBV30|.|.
CAWKAPNHSYTF
TGTGCCTGGAAGGCCCCCAACCATAGCTACACCTTC
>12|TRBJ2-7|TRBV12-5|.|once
CASVNSSYEQYF
TGTGCTAGTGTTAACAGTTCCTACGAGCAGTACTTC
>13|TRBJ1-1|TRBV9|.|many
CASSGTDDTEAFF
TGTGCCAGCAGTGGGACGGACGACACTGAAGCTTTCTTT
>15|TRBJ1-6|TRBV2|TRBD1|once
CASRRDSSYNSPLHF
TGTGCCAGCAGACGGGACAGCTCCTATAATTCACCCCTCCACTTT
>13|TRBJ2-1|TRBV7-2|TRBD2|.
CACSGGSYNEQFF
TGTGCCTGTAGCGGGGGAAGTTACAATGAGCAGTTCTTC
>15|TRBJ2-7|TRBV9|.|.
CASSVAVGEVYEQYF
TGTGCCAGCAGCGTAGCTGTCGGGGAGGTCTACGAGCAGTACTTC
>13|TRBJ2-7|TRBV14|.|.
CASSQALGLEQYF
TGTGCCAGCAGCCAAGCTTTGGGTCTCGAGCAGTACTTC
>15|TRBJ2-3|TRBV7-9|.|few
CASNRGTANTDTQYF
TGTGCCAGCAACCGCGGGACTGCCAACACAGATACGCAGTATTTT
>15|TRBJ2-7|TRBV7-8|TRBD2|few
CASSSTSGGSYEQYF
TGTGCCAGCAGCTCGACTAGCGGGGGCTCCTACGAGCAGTACTTC
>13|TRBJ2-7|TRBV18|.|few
CASSPGPGDEQYF
TGTGCCAGCTCACCGGGACCCGGGGACGAGCAGTACTTC
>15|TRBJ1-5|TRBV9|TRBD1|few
CASSPDRGGNQPQHF
TGTGCCAGCAGCCCGGACAGGGGGGGCAATCAGCCCCAGCATTTT
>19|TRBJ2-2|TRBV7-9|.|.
CASSLVVGQYPLGTGELFF
TGTGCCAGCAGCTTAGTTGTGGGGCAGTATCCCCTCGGGACCGGGGAGCTGTTTTTT
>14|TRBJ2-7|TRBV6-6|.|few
CASSSSRGAYEQYF
TGTGCCAGCAGTTCCTCCCGAGGAGCCTACGAGCAGTACTTC
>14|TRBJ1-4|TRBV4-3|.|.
CASSPGRVNEKLFF
TGCGCCAGCAGCCCCGGGCGGGTTAATGAAAAACTGTTTTTT
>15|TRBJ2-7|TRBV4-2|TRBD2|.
CASSTVASGGEEQYF
TGTGCCAGCAGCACGGTGGCTAGCGGGGGGGAAGAGCAGTACTTC
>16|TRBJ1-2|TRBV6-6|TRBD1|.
CASSYLTDDRDRGYTF
TGTGCCAGCAGTTACCTAACTGATGACAGGGATCGTGGCTACACCTTC
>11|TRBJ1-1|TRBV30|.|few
CAWSLGTEAFF
TGTGCCTGGAGTTTGGGCACTGAAGCTTTCTTT
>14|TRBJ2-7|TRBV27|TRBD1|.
CASRPGQGVYEQYF
TGTGCCAGCAGACCGGGACAGGGGGTTTACGAGCAGTACTTC
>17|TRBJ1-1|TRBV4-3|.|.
CASSQDIGGGVYTEAFF
TGCGCCAGCAGCCAAGATATTGGGGGGGGAGTATACACTGAAGCTTTCTTT
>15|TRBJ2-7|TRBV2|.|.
CASSESGDSSYEQYF
TGTGCCAGCAGTGAGTCCGGGGATAGCTCCTACGAGCAGTACTTC
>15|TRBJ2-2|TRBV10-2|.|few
CASSESRHNTGELFF
TGCGCCAGCAGTGAGTCCCGCCACAACACCGGGGAGCTGTTTTTT
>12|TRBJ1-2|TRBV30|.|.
CAWSHGGEGYTF
TGTGCCTGGAGTCACGGAGGGGAGGGCTACACCTTC
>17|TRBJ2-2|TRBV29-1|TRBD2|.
CSVPLGLAGGNTGELFF
TGCAGCGTGCCCCTGGGACTAGCGGGGGGGAACACCGGGGAGCTGTTTTTT
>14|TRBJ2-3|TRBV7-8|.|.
CASSLYGGRDTQYF
TGTGCCAGCAGCTTATACGGGGGGCGAGATACGCAGTATTTT
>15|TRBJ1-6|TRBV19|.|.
CASAAVSSYNSPLHF
TGTGCCAGTGCCGCGGTGAGCTCCTATAATTCACCCCTCCACTTT
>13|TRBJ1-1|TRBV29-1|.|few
CSVEVGRTIEAFF
TGCAGCGTTGAAGTGGGGAGAACAATAGAAGCTTTCTTT
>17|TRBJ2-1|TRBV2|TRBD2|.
CASSEGGLEVSYNEQFF
TGTGCCAGCAGTGAGGGGGGACTAGAAGTCTCCTACAATGAGCAGTTCTTC
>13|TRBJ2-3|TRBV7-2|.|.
CASSPSGFDTQYF
TGTGCCAGCAGCCCGTCGGGATTTGATACGCAGTATTTT
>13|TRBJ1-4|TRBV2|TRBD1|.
CASRDRENEKLFF
TGTGCCAGCAGGGACAGGGAGAATGAAAAACTGTTTTTT
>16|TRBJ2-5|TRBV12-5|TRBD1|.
CASGLVARDSQETQYF
TGTGCTAGTGGTTTGGTAGCCCGGGACAGCCAAGAGACCCAGTACTTC
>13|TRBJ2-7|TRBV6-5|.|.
CASSPGLGYEQYF
TGTGCCAGCAGTCCCGGACTTGGTTACGAGCAGTACTTC
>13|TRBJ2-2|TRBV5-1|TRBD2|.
CASSAAGAGELFF
TGCGCCAGCAGCGCCGCGGGGGCCGGGGAGCTGTTTTTT
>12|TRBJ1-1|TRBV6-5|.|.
CASRTPATEAFF
TGTGCCAGCAGAACCCCGGCTACTGAAGCTTTCTTT
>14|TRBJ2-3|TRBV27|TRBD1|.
CASRDRDLTDTQYF
TGTGCCAGCCGGGACAGGGACCTCACAGATACGCAGTATTTT